Presented here are 15 T cell receptor beta chains from one specimen sequenced in a study of blood T cell repertoires in COVID-19. The repertoire was sequenced with immunoSEQ multiplex PCR; TCRdb's copy has only in-frame clones and lacks some. The top ten clones hold 5% to 5.5% of a sample with fewer than 400,000 clones, roughly 89% of them seen once. The sequencing sample was made of PBMCs or T cells enriched from blood (not recorded which). These receptors were taken from a man between 60 and 75 years old who had recovered from COVID-19.

The chain has TRBV5-6 and TRBJ2-3; 8 bases align to TRBD1. The CDR3 is made up of 15 amino acids. The trim removed 4 bases at V and 6 bases at J, leaving 10 bases unmatched. CDR1 is SGHDT, CDR2 YYEEEE, per germline. This CDR3 reads CASSVTWTGTDTQYF. CDR3 DNA sequence: TGTGCCAGCAGCGTCACCTGGACAGGGACCGATACGCAGTATTTT.

There are a few counts of this clone. The genes are TRBV30 and TRBJ1-1; 7 bases line up with TRBD1. The CDR3 consists of 13 residues. With V trimmed by 5 bases and J by 4 bases, 7 bases remained unmatched. CDR1 and CDR2 (germline): GTSNPN, SVGIG (reference sequence). The CDR3, as DNA: TGTGCCTGGGGAAACAGGGGTGGCACTGAAGCTTTCTTT. It encodes CAWGNRGGTEAFF.

CDR3 bases: TGTGCGGCTAAACGGACCGGGACAGGGACCTACGAGCAGTACTTC. This sequence encodes CAAKRTGTGTYEQYF. The chain employs TRBV6-5 and TRBJ2-7, with 9 nucleotides matching TRBD1. From germline, CDR1 is MNHEY and CDR2 SVGAGI. The CDR3 contains 15 residues.

V usage is TRBV4-2 and J usage is TRBJ2-1; D may be TRBD2 (5 bases). Germline V gives CDR1 LGHNA, CDR2 YNFKEQ. This CDR3 comprises 16 residues. V gave up 4 bases and J gave up 0 bases, with 13 bases separating them. The CDR3 loop is CASSPQRRSSYNEQFF. As DNA, the CDR3 is TGTGCCAGCAGCCCCCAGCGGAGGAGCTCCTACAATGAGCAGTTCTTC.

The chain joins TRBV5-1 to TRBJ2-7; 9 bases match TRBD1. J gave up 0 bases and V 4 bases, and 5 bases lay outside the gene matches. Germline lookup yields CDR1 SGHRS and CDR2 YFSETQ. The CDR3 covers 15 residues. The CDR3 reads CASSHGTGSSYEQYF. The CDR3 DNA reads TGCGCCAGCAGCCACGGGACAGGGAGCTCCTACGAGCAGTACTTC.

The rearrangement uses TRBV5-1 and TRBJ2-1, with TRBD2 matching over 7 bases. Trimming cost V 5 bases and J 3 bases; bases outside gene matches: 8. The germline gives CDR1 SGHRS, CDR2 YFSETQ. There are 15 residues in the CDR3. CDR3 region: CASSRSRENYNEQFF. The CDR3 DNA follows: TGCGCCAGCAGTCGTTCGCGGGAGAACTACAATGAGCAGTTCTTC.

The J gene is TRBJ2-2, the V gene TRBV2; possibly TRBD1 for D (6 bases). Germline CDR1 and CDR2: SNHLY and FYNNEI. This CDR3 has 14 amino acids. The germline V and J ends were trimmed by 7 bases and 7 bases, with 16 bases remaining between them. The CDR3 sequence: CASKGGLVFGELFF. CDR3 nucleotides: TGTGCCAGCAAAGGGGGTCTAGTATTCGGGGAGCTGTTTTTT.

V gene TRBV28 combines with J gene TRBJ1-1, with TRBD1 matching 7 bases. Per germline, CDR1 MDHEN and CDR2 SYDVKM. The CDR3 consists of 14 residues. The J segment lost 4 bases and the V segment lost 5 bases, leaving 7 bases of the junction unmatched. For the CDR3, the DNA is TGTGCCAGCAGTCCCGGGGACAGTTTCACTGAAGCTTTCTTT. It yields the protein CASSPGDSFTEAFF.

The V gene is TRBV7-2, the J gene TRBJ2-2, with 7 bases matching TRBD2. J lost 5 bases, V lost 5 bases, and 8 bases had no gene match. The germline V gene has CDR1 SGHTA and CDR2 FQGNSA. This CDR3 spans 15 amino acids. The CDR3 DNA reads TGTGCCAGCAGCCCGGGAGGTATCGGAACCGGGGAGCTGTTTTTT. It codes for CASSPGGIGTGELFF.

V usage is TRBV28 and J usage is TRBJ2-1; TRBD1 aligns across 10 bases. The length of the CDR3 is 16 residues. Germline CDR1 reads MDHEN; CDR2 reads SYDVKM. Losses at the gene ends were 6 bases for V and 9 bases for J; bases not matched to a gene: 14. The chain's CDR3 is CASRDYPGQGIGEQFF. The CDR3 bases are TGTGCCAGCAGGGATTATCCGGGACAGGGGATCGGTGAGCAGTTCTTC.

The chain couples TRBV19 to TRBJ2-7; TRBD1 aligns across 8 bases. The J segment lost 3 bases and the V segment lost 1 base, leaving 11 bases of the junction unmatched. Germline V gene data show CDR1 as LNHDA and CDR2 as SQIVND (reference sequence). This CDR3 comprises 17 residues. CDR3 sequence (DNA): TGTGCCAGTAGTATAGTTCCGAGGACAGGGACTCGCTACGAGCAGTACTTC. Encoded protein: CASSIVPRTGTRYEQYF.

The chain recombines TRBV7-9 with TRBJ2-5; 8 bases are a match to TRBD2. Germline loops: CDR1 SEHNR, CDR2 FQNEAQ (reference sequence). Germline trimming cut 5 bases from V and 1 base from J; bases unmatched to any gene: 9. This CDR3 spans 16 amino acids. The CDR3 sequence: CASSPAQAGAQETQYF. CDR3 DNA sequence: TGTGCCAGCAGCCCCGCCCAAGCGGGAGCCCAAGAGACCCAGTACTTC.

This clone was observed once. The V call is TRBV24-1, the J call TRBJ2-1, with TRBD2 matching over 11 bases. The CDR3 has 15 amino acids. The junction had 5 bases not matched to a gene; V was cut back by 5 bases and J by 6 bases. Germline V gene sequence: CDR1 KGHDR, CDR2 SFDVKD. The CDR3 protein is CATSGTSGSSNEQFF. The DNA of the CDR3 is TGTGCCACCAGTGGGACTAGCGGGTCTTCCAATGAGCAGTTCTTC.

In its sample, this clone was seen once. The gene calls are TRBV27 and TRBJ2-7; 8 nucleotides line up with TRBD1. Germline V gives CDR1 MNHEY, CDR2 SMNVEV (reference sequence). V gave up 5 bases and J gave up 0 bases; unmatched junction bases: 6. The CDR3 runs to 15 residues. The CDR3 bases are TGTGCCAGCAGTCGACAGGGGACGAGCTCCTACGAGCAGTACTTC. Translating gives CASSRQGTSSYEQYF.

The chain employs TRBV9 and TRBJ2-1; D is perhaps TRBD2 (5 bases). The germline V gene has CDR1 SGDLS and CDR2 YYNGEE. Deletions cut 2 bases from V and 8 bases from J, with 23 bases between. The CDR3 contains 17 residues. CDR3 residues: CASSVRGLQLLGDEQFF. The CDR3 coding sequence is TGTGCCAGCAGCGTTCGCGGACTTCAGCTCTTGGGTGATGAGCAGTTCTTC.